These 15 T cell receptor beta chains were sequenced from one sample in a study of T cell responses to AZD1222 COVID-19 vaccine. The data were produced by immunoSEQ multiplex PCR, yet TCRdb's version contains in-frame clones alone and is incomplete. The table lists 85,000 to 120,000 clones, around 83% of them singletons. The sequencing here drew on peripheral blood, taken on day 0 of AZD1222 vaccination. The origin of the receptors is an adult in good health.

In its sample, this clone was seen once. The V gene is TRBV5-1, the J gene TRBJ1-4, with D possibly being TRBD1 (6 bases). Trimming removed 0 bases at V and 8 bases at J, with 11 bases between. The CDR3 is made up of 14 amino acids. Germline CDR1 and CDR2: SGHRS and YFSETQ. DNA for the CDR3: TGCGCCAGCAGCTTGGTGGGGGCGGGAGAAAAACTGTTTTTT. As protein: CASSLVGAGEKLFF. Filled out from reference TRBV5-1 and TRBJ1-4, the complete variable domain reads KAGVTQTPRYLIKTRGQQVTLSCSPISGHRSVSWYQQTPGQGLQFLFEYFSETQRNKGNFPGRFSGRQFSNSRSEMNVSTLELGDSALYLCASSLVGAGEKLFFGSGTQLSVL.

The CDR3 coding sequence is TGTGCCAGCAGCCTCCGGTCTGGGGCCAACGTCCTGACTTTC. This translates into CASSLRSGANVLTF. The genes are TRBV9 and TRBJ2-6; no firm D call. Germline V CDR1 and CDR2: SGDLS, YYNGEE. The V and J ends lost 4 bases and 1 base respectively, with 6 bases between them. The CDR3 length is 14 residues.

V gene TRBV7-9 combines with J gene TRBJ1-2, with TRBD1 matching 10 bases. V dropped 6 bases and J dropped 6; count of bases not matched to a gene: 4. Germline CDR1 SEHNR, CDR2 FQNEAQ (reference sequence). This CDR3 comprises 13 residues. The CDR3 protein is CASRLGTGDGYTF. CDR3 sequence (DNA): TGTGCCAGCAGACTGGGGACAGGGGATGGCTACACCTTC.

The gene calls are TRBV19 and TRBJ1-2; 7 bases align to TRBD1. The CDR3 extends over 15 amino acids. With V trimmed by 10 bases and J by 3 bases, 14 bases remained unmatched. Germline V CDR1 and CDR2: LNHDA, SQIVND (reference sequence). In DNA form, the CDR3 reads TGTGCCACCCGACCCCCCGGGGGGACAGACTATGGCTACACCTTC. Translating it yields CATRPPGGTDYGYTF.

The rearrangement uses TRBV5-1 and TRBJ2-7; 7 bases map to TRBD1. This CDR3 region has 14 residues. Germline V gives CDR1 SGHRS, CDR2 YFSETQ. V lost 7 bases, J lost 0 bases, and 7 bases stayed unmatched. CDR3 coding DNA: TGCGCCAGCGGCCTCGGGACAGCCTCCTACGAGCAGTACTTC. This codes for CASGLGTASYEQYF.

The V and J genes are TRBV28 and TRBJ1-1; TRBD1 aligns across 7 bases. CDR1 and CDR2 from the germline V gene are MDHEN and SYDVKM. The CDR3 covers 14 residues. The trim removed 6 bases at V and 4 bases at J, leaving 8 bases unmatched. For the CDR3, the DNA is TGTGCCAGCAGAGAAACAGGGGTGGGCACTGAAGCTTTCTTT. It encodes CASRETGVGTEAFF.

The V and J genes are TRBV9 and TRBJ2-3; no definite D call. Germline CDR1 SGDLS, CDR2 YYNGEE. The CDR3 has 15 residues. V was cut by 2 bases and J by 5 bases, with 15 bases left in between. The CDR3 region has the DNA TGTGCCAGCAGCGTTGGCAGCCTCACGGGAGATACGCAGTATTTT. Translating it yields CASSVGSLTGDTQYF.

In this sample, this clone turned up a few times. The V gene is TRBV12-3 or TRBV12-4, the J gene TRBJ2-5; either TRBD1 or TRBD2 may fit D (5 bases each). Deletions cut 5 bases from V and 4 bases from J, with 11 bases between. CDR3 length: 13 amino acids. This CDR3 reads CASSLPGGETQYF. The CDR3 DNA reads as TGTGCCAGCAGTCTCCCTGGGGGAGAGACCCAGTACTTC.

This CDR3 is CASSRDRAYEQYF. For the CDR3, the DNA is TGCGCCAGCAGCCGGGACCGAGCCTACGAGCAGTACTTC. V is TRBV5-1 and J is TRBJ2-7; either TRBD1 or TRBD2 may fit D (5 bases each). Trimming took off 4 bases at V and 2 bases at J, with 10 bases between the two ends. Looked up from germline, CDR1 is SGHRS and CDR2 is YFSETQ. The CDR3 covers 13 residues.

V and J are TRBV19 and TRBJ2-7; tentatively, D is TRBD2 (7 bases). CDR1 is LNHDA and CDR2 is SQIVND in the germline V gene (reference sequence). CDR3 length: 19 residues. V was trimmed by 9 bases and J by 3 bases, leaving 33 bases between them. The CDR3 nucleotides read TGTGCCAGCACCCCAGCCCCTAGCGCCCTGAAGGGGGGGGTCTACGAGCAGTACTTC. It translates to CASTPAPSALKGGVYEQYF.

This chain joins TRBV30 and TRBJ2-2, with 8 positions matching TRBD2. After removal of 4 bases from V and 5 bases from J, the junction contained 9 bases not matched to a gene. CDR1 and CDR2 from the germline V gene are GTSNPN and SVGIG (reference sequence). The CDR3 has 15 amino acids. CDR3 coding DNA: TGTGCCTGGACCCTTGGATCGGGAGGGACCGGGGAGCTGTTTTTT. This encodes CAWTLGSGGTGELFF.

The chain is built from TRBV7-9 and TRBJ1-2; 7 bases are shared with TRBD1. There are 15 residues in the CDR3. V gave up 5 bases and J gave up 2 bases; unmatched junction bases: 8. In germline, CDR1 is SEHNR, CDR2 FQNEAQ (reference sequence). The CDR3 DNA follows: TGTGCCAGCAGCCTCATCCGGACAGGAAACTATGGCTACACCTTC. This sequence encodes CASSLIRTGNYGYTF.

This chain connects TRBV19 to TRBJ2-7, with D possibly matching TRBD1 (6 bases). From germline, CDR1 is LNHDA and CDR2 SQIVND (reference sequence). Trimming shortened V by 8 bases and J by 7 bases, and 15 bases separated the two germline ends. This CDR3 is 12 amino acids long. The CDR3 bases are TGTGCCAGTGGGGGCCAGGGTCGTGAGCAGTACTTC. Protein product: CASGGQGREQYF.

CDR3 DNA: TGTGCCAGCAGCCTCATGTCAGGGGCGAACACTGAAGCTTTCTTT. Its translation is CASSLMSGANTEAFF. The V and J genes are TRBV4-2 and TRBJ1-1; TRBD1 is a possible D gene (6 bases). Trimming pared 4 bases from V and 1 base from J, leaving 13 bases between. CDR1 and CDR2 from the germline V gene are LGHNA and YNFKEQ. This CDR3 comprises 15 residues.

The chain couples TRBV19 to TRBJ2-2; D is uncertain. Germline-derived CDR1 and CDR2 are LNHDA and SQIVND (reference sequence). CDR3 length: 15 residues. V gave up 4 bases and J gave up 0 bases, with 9 bases separating them. CDR3 sequence reads: CASSTRFPNTGELFF. CDR3 DNA: TGTGCCAGTAGTACCCGGTTTCCGAACACCGGGGAGCTGTTTTTT.